This T cell receptor (beta chain) was obtained from a study of shared clonotypes between healthy human individuals. Naive CD8 cells lacked CD45RO, underwent positive selection for CCR7 and left out terminally differentiated effector memory CD45RA+ cells. Clones were read by immunoSEQ multiplex PCR, and TCRdb kept only the in-frame ones, dropping some. Of 750,000 to 1,000,000 clones in the sample, 85% to 95% were seen once. This CDR3 comprises 14 residues. V was clipped by 7 bases and J by 4 bases, with 17 bases between them. Per the germline V gene, CDR1 is SEHNR and CDR2 is FQNEAQ (reference sequence).

The sequence was obtained from a man aged 30 to 45 in good health. The V and J genes are TRBV7-9 and TRBJ2-7; tentative D call: TRBD2 (6 bases). Sequenced material: naive CD8+ T cells sorted from blood. CDR3 protein: CASNPTEEGYEQYF. The CDR3 DNA is TGTGCCAGCAACCCGACGGAGGAGGGTTACGAGCAGTACTTC. Supplemented by reference TRBV7-9 and TRBJ2-7, the full variable domain reads DTGVSQNPRHKITKRGQNVTFRCDPISEHNRLYWYRQTLGQGPEFLTYFQNEAQLEKSRLLSDRFSAERPKGSFSTLEIQRTEQGDSAMYLCASNPTEEGYEQYFGPGTRLTVT.